These 26 T cell receptor beta chains were sequenced from one sample in a study of blood T cell repertoires in COVID-19. Clones were read by immunoSEQ multiplex PCR, and TCRdb kept only the in-frame ones, dropping some. The repertoire holds around 50,000 clones, about four fifths seen once, with around 7% in the top ten. Sequencing was done on a sample of peripheral blood. Receptor source: a man aged 40-50 years with acute or convalescent COVID-19.

The chain employs TRBV15 and TRBJ2-3, with 8 positions matching TRBD1. The germline CDR1 and CDR2 sequences are LNHNV and YYDKDF (reference sequence). The CDR3 is 15 amino acids. Losses at the gene ends were 3 bases for V and 3 bases for J; bases not matched to a gene: 5. As DNA, the CDR3 is TGTGCCACCAGCAGGGACAGGGTTAGAACAGATACGCAGTATTTT. This translates into CATSRDRVRTDTQYF.

This chain's CDR3 is CASSFRGSGTGGNQPQHF. The CDR3, as DNA: TGTGCCAGCAGCTTTAGAGGATCCGGGACAGGGGGCAATCAGCCCCAGCATTTT. The rearrangement uses TRBV11-2 and TRBJ1-5, with TRBD1 matching 10 bases. CDR3 size: 18 residues. V gave up 3 bases and J gave up 2 bases; unmatched junction bases: 10. The germline V gene has CDR1 SGHAT and CDR2 FQNNGV.

V gene TRBV2 combines with J gene TRBJ2-7; tentative D call: TRBD1 (7 bases). In germline, CDR1 is SNHLY, CDR2 FYNNEI. Trimming removed 3 bases at V and 9 bases at J, with 18 bases between. There are 14 residues in the CDR3. The CDR3 is CASSDRGGGNAQYF. The DNA for the CDR3 is TGTGCCAGCAGTGATCGAGGGGGCGGGAACGCGCAGTACTTC.

The rearrangement links TRBV3-1 (or the pseudogene TRBV3-2) to TRBJ1-3; 7 positions agree with TRBD1. The CDR3 consists of 15 residues. The trim removed 1 base at V and 4 bases at J, leaving 4 bases unmatched. The germline gives CDR1 LGHDT, CDR2 YNNKEL (reference sequence). Here the CDR3 DNA reads TGTGCCAGCAGCCAAGTAGGGGGCCTCGGAAACACCATATATTTT. It specifies CASSQVGGLGNTIYF.

The CDR3 DNA is TGTGCCAGCAGCGGGACAGGGAACGGTTACACTGAAGCTTTCTTT. This encodes CASSGTGNGYTEAFF. The gene calls are TRBV5-4 and TRBJ1-1; 9 positions match TRBD1. The CDR3 contains 15 residues. Losses at the gene ends were 4 bases for V and 3 bases for J; bases not matched to a gene: 7. Germline V gene sequence: CDR1 SGHNT, CDR2 YYREEE (reference sequence).

The rearrangement uses TRBV11-2 and TRBJ2-1; TRBD2 matches 8 bases. Germline V gives CDR1 SGHAT, CDR2 FQNNGV. This CDR3 contains 16 residues. After removal of 2 bases from V and 6 bases from J, the junction contained 9 bases not matched to a gene. The DNA for the CDR3 is TGTGCCAGCAGCTTAACAAGCGGGGGTTACCGCAATGAGCAGTTCTTC. Translation gives CASSLTSGGYRNEQFF. Full variable domain (missing parts from reference TRBV11-2 and TRBJ2-1): EAGVAQSPRYKIIEKRQSVAFWCNPISGHATLYWYQQILGQGPKLLIQFQNNGVVDDSQLPKDRFSAERLKGVDSTLKIQPAKLEDSAVYLCASSLTSGGYRNEQFFGPGTRLTVL.

The CDR3 loop is CASSITMGRTNYGYTF. The CDR3 nucleotides are TGTGCCAGCAGCATCACCATGGGCAGAACGAACTATGGCTACACCTTC. V and J are TRBV9 and TRBJ1-2, with D unresolved. V lost 4 bases, J lost 2 bases, and 18 bases lay in between. The CDR3 has 16 amino acids. The germline CDR1 and CDR2 sequences are SGDLS and YYNGEE. Variable domain in full (rest from reference TRBV9 and TRBJ1-2): DSGVTQTPKHLITATGQRVTLRCSPRSGDLSVYWYQQSLDQGLQFLIQYYNGEERAKGNILERFSAQQFPDLHSELNLSSLELGDSALYFCASSITMGRTNYGYTFGSGTRLTVV.

The chain uses TRBV13 and TRBJ1-2; 9 bases are a match to TRBD1. CDR3 size: 15 residues. CDR1 and CDR2 (germline): PRHDT, FYEKMQ (reference sequence). J lost 8 bases, V lost 0 bases, and 7 bases had no gene match. CDR3 DNA sequence: TGTGCCAGCAGCTTAGGCGGGACAGGGAATCGGGGCTACACCTTC. This sequence encodes CASSLGGTGNRGYTF.

This clone appeared a single time. The rearrangement joins TRBV28 to TRBJ1-2; D is possibly TRBD1 (6 bases). From germline, CDR1 is MDHEN and CDR2 SYDVKM. The CDR3 totals 13 residues. The ends were cut back, 2 bases at V and 6 bases at J, with 10 bases in the middle. CDR3 sequence (DNA): TGTGCCAGCAGTTTAACAGGGATCAATGGCTACACCTTC. It specifies CASSLTGINGYTF.

The chain is built from TRBV5-4 and TRBJ2-1; D gene uncertain. Trimming took 5 bases from V and 0 from J, leaving 12 bases between them. There are 15 residues in the CDR3. CDR1 SGHNT and CDR2 YYREEE come from the germline V gene (reference sequence). The CDR3, as DNA: TGTGCCAGCAGTCCAAGTTACGGCTCCTACAATGAGCAGTTCTTC. Translated, it gives CASSPSYGSYNEQFF. Looking up the rest from reference TRBV5-4 and TRBJ2-1 gives the full variable domain: ETGVTQSPTHLIKTRGQQVTLRCSSQSGHNTVSWYQQALGQGPQFIFQYYREEENGRGNFPPRFSGLQFPNYSSELNVNALELDDSALYLCASSPSYGSYNEQFFGPGTRLTVL.

This clone has a single count. This chain joins TRBV3-1 (or the pseudogene TRBV3-2) and TRBJ1-2, with D hard to call. CDR1 LGHDT and CDR2 YNNKEL come from the germline V gene (reference sequence). Trimming pared 0 bases from V and 4 bases from J, leaving 6 bases between. There are 13 residues in the CDR3. DNA for the CDR3: TGTGCCAGCAGCCAAGAGGGCTTCTATGGCTACACCTTC. The encoded protein is CASSQEGFYGYTF.

The chain couples TRBV6-5 to TRBJ2-7; the D gene is possibly TRBD2 (5 bases). V lost 0 bases to trimming and J lost 3 bases, with 12 bases between them. The CDR3 runs to 15 residues. Germline lookup yields CDR1 MNHEY and CDR2 SVGAGI. The CDR3 region has the DNA TGTGCCAGCAGTTACTCGAGGGTCGGGGACTACGAGCAGTACTTC. Translating it yields CASSYSRVGDYEQYF.

The chain recombines TRBV11-2 with TRBJ2-2, with D perhaps matching TRBD1 (5 bases). This CDR3 has 13 residues. V was shortened by 5 bases and J by 7 bases, with 11 bases between the two germline ends. Germline loops: CDR1 SGHAT, CDR2 FQNNGV. The CDR3 region is CASSLQGIGELFF. The CDR3 DNA reads TGTGCCAGCAGCCTTCAGGGTATCGGGGAGCTGTTTTTT.

CDR3 coding DNA: TGTGCCAGCAGTCACAGACAGGGTACTAATTCACCCCTCCACTTT. Protein: CASSHRQGTNSPLHF. V gene TRBV7-9 combines with J gene TRBJ1-6, with 7 bases lining up with TRBD1. The CDR3 has 15 residues. Trimming at V came to 6 bases and at J to 6 bases, leaving 8 bases not matched to a gene. Germline V gene data show CDR1 as SEHNR and CDR2 as FQNEAQ (reference sequence).

The V gene is TRBV10-3, the J gene TRBJ2-1, with D perhaps matching TRBD2 (5 bases). This CDR3 has 13 residues. Germline assignment: CDR1 ENHRY and CDR2 SYGVKD. V shed 6 bases and J shed 7 bases, with 13 bases lying between them. This chain's CDR3 is CAISPQLENEQFF. In DNA, the CDR3 is TGTGCCATCAGCCCACAACTAGAAAATGAGCAGTTCTTC.

This clone has only one observation. The genes are TRBV10-3 and TRBJ2-5; D may be TRBD2 (6 bases). This CDR3 region has 15 residues. V was trimmed by 4 bases and J by 4 bases, leaving 16 bases between them. The V gene's germline CDR1 is ENHRY and CDR2 SYGVKD. Written as DNA, the CDR3 is TGTGCCATCAGTGCCGACGTGGAGGGCGGAGAGACCCAGTACTTC. It yields the protein CAISADVEGGETQYF.

The CDR3 nucleotides read TGTGCCTGGAGGGGAGGGAGTCACACTGAAGCTTTCTTT. Translating gives CAWRGGSHTEAFF. The J gene is TRBJ1-1, the V gene TRBV30; D unclear. Trimming shortened V by 3 bases and J by 3 bases, and 11 bases separated the two germline ends. CDR1 is GTSNPN and CDR2 is SVGIG in the germline V gene (reference sequence). The CDR3 is 13 residues long.

The chain employs TRBV4-1 and TRBJ2-5; D is unresolved. The germline V gene encodes CDR1 MGHRA and CDR2 YSYEKL. Trimming pared 1 base from V and 2 bases from J, leaving 8 bases between. The CDR3 has 14 amino acids. CDR3 loop: CASSQGQVQETQYF. CDR3 DNA sequence: TGCGCCAGCAGCCAAGGGCAGGTACAAGAGACCCAGTACTTC.

CDR3 protein: CASSPQGKAYGYTF. CDR3 in DNA: TGTGCCAGCAGTCCACAGGGGAAGGCCTATGGCTACACCTTC. The chain uses TRBV28 and TRBJ1-2; TRBD1 matches at 7 bases. Unmatched junction bases numbered 7, after V lost 5 bases and J lost 4 bases. In germline, CDR1 is MDHEN, CDR2 SYDVKM. The CDR3 runs to 14 residues.

The chain couples TRBV28 to TRBJ1-1, with 8 bases identical to TRBD1. V lost 5 bases and J lost 5; bases outside the gene matches: 7. Germline CDR1 and CDR2: MDHEN and SYDVKM. The CDR3 totals 14 residues. CDR3 bases: TGTGCCAGCAGTCCCCCGGACAGGGAAACTGAAGCTTTCTTT. Amino acids: CASSPPDRETEAFF. Based on the CDR3 plus reference TRBV28 and TRBJ1-1, the full variable domain is DVKVTQSSRYLVKRTGEKVFLECVQDMDHENMFWYRQDPGLGLRLIYFSYDVKMKEKGDIPEGYSVSREKKERFSLILESASTNQTSMYLCASSPPDRETEAFFGQGTRLTVV.

The V gene is TRBV28, the J gene TRBJ1-2, with 7 bases that match TRBD1. V shed 5 bases, J shed 4 bases, and the junction held 4 bases outside the gene matches. The CDR3 extends over 13 amino acids. Per the germline V gene, CDR1 is MDHEN and CDR2 is SYDVKM. The CDR3, as DNA: TGTGCCAGCAGTGAGACAGGGCTCTATGGCTACACCTTC. Protein product: CASSETGLYGYTF.

The rearrangement joins TRBV7-2 to TRBJ1-1; 7 nucleotides agree with TRBD1. The CDR3 totals 14 residues. The junction had 5 bases not matched to a gene; V was cut back by 5 bases and J by 2 bases. Germline-derived CDR1 and CDR2 are SGHTA and FQGNSA. CDR3 bases: TGTGCCAGCAGCCCGGGGACAGCTAACACTGAAGCTTTCTTT. It translates to CASSPGTANTEAFF.

The gene calls are TRBV4-1 and TRBJ1-1; 9 bases align to TRBD1. This CDR3 comprises 13 residues. With 4 bases clipped from V and 5 bases from J, the junction kept 2 bases outside the gene matches. Germline V gene data show CDR1 as MGHRA and CDR2 as YSYEKL. This CDR3 reads CASSRDRGTEAFF. CDR3 sequence (DNA): TGCGCCAGCAGCCGAGACAGGGGGACTGAAGCTTTCTTT.

This clone came up a few times. The V and J genes are TRBV28 and TRBJ1-2; D is undetermined. This CDR3 has 12 amino acids. Germline CDR1 and CDR2: MDHEN and SYDVKM. Trimming cost V 8 bases and J 0 bases, with 7 bases left between them. The CDR3 nucleotides read TGTGCCAGCTTTACAACTAACTATGGCTACACCTTC. Protein product: CASFTTNYGYTF.

The chain carries TRBV10-2 and TRBJ2-5; maybe TRBD1 (5 bases). CDR1 and CDR2 from the germline V gene are WSHSY and SAAADI. The CDR3 has 13 residues. Trimming removed 0 bases from V and 6 bases from J, with 8 bases in between. The chain's CDR3 is CASSESGRQTQYF. The CDR3 coding sequence is TGCGCCAGCAGTGAGTCGGGGCGCCAGACCCAGTACTTC.

This CDR3 is CASSLQGGNTEAFF. The CDR3 DNA follows: TGTGCCAGCAGCTTACAGGGAGGGAACACTGAAGCTTTCTTT. The chain uses TRBV11-1 and TRBJ1-1, with D maybe TRBD1 (5 bases). Germline V gives CDR1 SGHAT, CDR2 FQDESV (reference sequence). The CDR3 consists of 14 residues. Deletions cut 2 bases from V and 1 base from J, with 8 bases between.